This TCR beta chain comes out of a study of T cells in Graves' hyperthyroidism and ophthalmopathy. Amplified TCR beta CDR3 regions came from RNA transcripts. HTBI primers drove first-round RT-PCR of the TCR CDR3. TCRdb independently ran MiXCR on the multiplex PCR reads; one entry per CDR3 protein. The table records a few hundred thousand distinct CDR3 sequences, more than 45% of them present only once. Germline assignment: CDR1 MNHNY and CDR2 SVGAGI (reference sequence). This CDR3 has 15 residues. V lost 8 bases, J lost 2 bases, and 18 bases lay in between. The table lists this clonotype with many counts.

The chain couples TRBV6-6 to TRBJ2-5; TRBD2 might be the D (6 bases). This clonotype originated in a woman between 18 and 29 years old with Graves' hyperthyroidism. The sequenced sample consisted of peripheral blood or thyroid tissue (not recorded which). CDR3 coding DNA: TGTGCCAGCGCCTCCCTCGGGAGCTCGCAAGAGACCCAGTACTTC. Protein: CASASLGSSQETQYF.